This is a list of T cell receptor beta chains from one sample in a study of T-cell reconstitution after alpha-beta-depleted transplantation in children. TCRdb re-analysed the PCR reads in MiXCR, keeping a single row per CDR3 protein. The data hold around 800,000 distinct CDR3 sequences, with roughly 15% observed a single time. Sequencing used PBMCs, mostly from graft donor cells, obtained 360 days after TCRalphabeta/CD19-depleted stem cell transplant. The receptors were sampled from a male patient younger than 18 who had a stem cell transplant for acute lymphoblastic leukemia, so the T cells may come from the graft donor. Each CDR3 is given with its conserved first and last residue. The D gene is left open where the match is weak. The size field is filled for only some rows; it gives once, few, many or a size class.

TRBV5-1,TRBD2,TRBJ2-3,few,TGCGCCAGCAGCTTACCCGGGACTAGCGGGATACGTGATACGCAGTATTTT,CASSLPGTSGIRDTQYF
TRBV7-3,.,TRBJ2-2,.,TGTGCCAGCAGCTCCGGGACTTATGCCGGGGAGCTGTTTTTT,CASSSGTYAGELFF
TRBV6-2/TRBV6-3,.,TRBJ1-3,many,TGTGCCAGCAGTTACGGATACAGGCGAAGCTCTGGAAACACCATATATTTT,CASSYGYRRSSGNTIYF
TRBV5-1,TRBD2,TRBJ2-2,few,TGCGCCAGCAGCTTGGTGGGCCTAGCGGGAGTGACCGGGGAGCTGTTTTTT,CASSLVGLAGVTGELFF
TRBV15,TRBD1,TRBJ2-1,many,TGTGCCACCAGCATCGGACAGGGGGCGCACAATGAGCAGTTCTTC,CATSIGQGAHNEQFF
TRBV5-1,TRBD2,TRBJ2-3,many,TGCGCCAGCAGCAGAGTCCTAGCGGGGCCCACTGGCACAGATACGCAGTATTTT,CASSRVLAGPTGTDTQYF
TRBV4-1,TRBD2,TRBJ2-7,few,TGCGCCAGCAGCCAAGAGGGGCGGGGGAGTCGGGTGAGGGAGCAGTACTTC,CASSQEGRGSRVREQYF
TRBV4-1,.,TRBJ2-7,.,TGCGCCAGCAGCCAGACGGCTCCCATCCCGGGAGTAGCCCCCTACGAGCAGTACTTC,CASSQTAPIPGVAPYEQYF
TRBV27,.,TRBJ1-1,few,TGTGCCAGCAGTTTCCCAGGGGCCGCTTTCGCTGAAGCTTTCTTT,CASSFPGAAFAEAFF
TRBV2,.,TRBJ2-7,.,TGTGCCAGCTGGAGATGGACCTACGAGCAGTACTTC,CASWRWTYEQYF
TRBV2,TRBD2,TRBJ2-2,few,TGTGCCGCAGGACTAGCGGGAGCCGGGGAGCTGTTTTTT,CAAGLAGAGELFF
TRBV4-1,TRBD1,TRBJ2-2,.,TGCGCCAGCAGCCGACCGGGACAGAAGAGTGCCGGGGAGCTGTTTTTT,CASSRPGQKSAGELFF
TRBV7-9,.,TRBJ2-2,.,TGTGCCAGCAGGATACTAACAGGGCCGAACACCGGGGAGCTGTTTTTT,CASRILTGPNTGELFF
TRBV6-2/TRBV6-3,.,TRBJ2-7,.,TGTGCCAGCAGTTACCCCAGGGCAGAAAGATACTACGAGCAGTACTTC,CASSYPRAERYYEQYF
TRBV7-8,TRBD2,TRBJ2-2,.,TGTGCCAGCAGCTTAGTTCATCCGGGACTAGCGGGAGAGGCCGGGGAGCTGTTTTTT,CASSLVHPGLAGEAGELFF
TRBV29-1,.,TRBJ2-5,many,TGCAGCGCTTCTGTTCAGACCCAGTACTTC,CSASVQTQYF
TRBV20-1,TRBD2,TRBJ2-3,few,TGCAGTGCTACGACTAGCGGGAGGATGGATACGCAGTATTTT,CSATTSGRMDTQYF
TRBV5-4,TRBD2,TRBJ2-7,.,TGTGCCAGCAGCTTGGGTCCGGGACTAGCGGGAGGCCGCGGACGTTACGAGCAGTACTTC,CASSLGPGLAGGRGRYEQYF
TRBV10-2,.,TRBJ2-2,.,TGCGCCAGCAGTGCCCCCCGGGAGCTGTTTTTT,CASSAPRELFF
TRBV6-2/TRBV6-3,TRBD1,TRBJ1-5,once,TGTGCCAGCAGTTATGGCCCGGGACAGGAGGGACCCGGGCAGCATTTT,CASSYGPGQEGPGQHF
TRBV5-1,TRBD2,TRBJ2-1,.,TGCGCCAGCAGCTTGGTAGCCGGGAGCGGGGGTGAGCAGTTCTTC,CASSLVAGSGGEQFF
TRBV25-1,.,TRBJ2-1,.,TGTGCCAGCAGTGCCCGAGGACTCCGGACCTACAATGAGCAGTTCTTC,CASSARGLRTYNEQFF
TRBV7-2,TRBD2,TRBJ2-2,many,TGTGCCAGCAGCCCCCGGTGGCGGGAGATGTTTGCCGGGGAGCTGTTTTTT,CASSPRWREMFAGELFF
TRBV7-3,TRBD2,TRBJ2-2,.,TGTGCCAGCAGCCAGACGGGGACTAGCGGGAAGCGGGACACCGGGGAGCTGTTTTTT,CASSQTGTSGKRDTGELFF
TRBV7-6,TRBD1,TRBJ1-6,few,TGTGCCAGCAGCGGGGAGACAGGGGGATTTGATTCACCCCTCCACTTT,CASSGETGGFDSPLHF
TRBV29-1,TRBD2,TRBJ2-5,.,TGCAGCGTTGGTAGCGGGAATGAGACCCAGTACTTC,CSVGSGNETQYF
TRBV12-3/TRBV12-4,.,TRBJ1-5,few,TGTGCCAGCAGTTTAGCCAGGGTGCGCAATCAGCCCCAGCATTTT,CASSLARVRNQPQHF
TRBV2,TRBD1,TRBJ1-4,.,TGTGCCAGCGGGGGACAGGGGGTCGGTAATCTGTTTTTT,CASGGQGVGNLFF
TRBV3-1,TRBD2,TRBJ2-1,.,TGTGCCAGCAGCCATCCGGGACTAGCGGGAGTGAATGAGCAGTTCTTC,CASSHPGLAGVNEQFF
TRBV6-5,TRBD1,TRBJ2-1,many,TGTGCCAGCAGTACTACTAGGACAGGGGTCAATGAGCAGTTCTTC,CASSTTRTGVNEQFF
TRBV20-1,.,TRBJ2-7,many,TGCAGTGCTAGAGTGGGGCAGGGTGTAGGCGAGCAGTACTTC,CSARVGQGVGEQYF
TRBV6-4,.,TRBJ2-1,.,TGTGCCAGCAGTGACTCCGACGGGAGTTACAATGAGCAGTTCTTC,CASSDSDGSYNEQFF
TRBV20-1,TRBD1,TRBJ2-7,few,TGCAGTGCGATAATACCTTCGGGACAGGTCTCCTACGAGCAGTACTTC,CSAIIPSGQVSYEQYF
TRBV29-1,.,TRBJ2-1,.,TGCAGCGTTGACGCGGCCGTTAATGAGCAGTTCTTC,CSVDAAVNEQFF
TRBV7-3,.,TRBJ2-1,few,TGTGCCAGCAGCCACGTTGGTGGATCCTACAATGAGCAGTTCTTC,CASSHVGGSYNEQFF
TRBV10-3,.,TRBJ2-7,.,TGTGCCATCACCGACGGGCTGGAGCAGTACTTC,CAITDGLEQYF
TRBV12-3/TRBV12-4,.,TRBJ2-7,few,TGTGCCAGCAGTCCCGGACAGATCCAATCCTACGAGCAGTACTTC,CASSPGQIQSYEQYF
TRBV13,.,TRBJ2-5,many,TGTGCCAGCAGCTTAGTGAGTCCGGGGGAGACCCAGTACTTC,CASSLVSPGETQYF
TRBV12-3/TRBV12-4,.,TRBJ2-1,.,TGTGCCAGCAGTTTAGCGCTAATGGGGAGATACAATGAGCAGTTCTTC,CASSLALMGRYNEQFF
TRBV7-9,TRBD1,TRBJ1-3,.,TGTGCCAGCAGGTCGGGGGACAGGCGCTCTGGAAACACCATATATTTT,CASRSGDRRSGNTIYF
TRBV19,.,TRBJ1-1,few,TGTGCCAGTAGTAGGGGAGGTACTGTGAACACTGAAGCTTTCTTT,CASSRGGTVNTEAFF
TRBV12-3/TRBV12-4,TRBD2,TRBJ2-7,.,TGTGCCAGCAGTTCCGAAACTAGCGGGAGAGCCTACGAGCAGTACTTC,CASSSETSGRAYEQYF
TRBV29-1,.,TRBJ2-7,.,TGCAGCGGTCGGAGAGGGACGATGAACGAGCAGTACTTC,CSGRRGTMNEQYF
TRBV4-1,.,TRBJ2-4,few,TGCGCCAGCAGCCAACCCGTCCGATCCACCAAAAACATTCAGTACTTC,CASSQPVRSTKNIQYF
TRBV4-2,.,TRBJ2-1,few,TGTGCCAGCAGCCAAGAAATGGTCGACAATGAGCAGTTCTTC,CASSQEMVDNEQFF
TRBV9,TRBD1,TRBJ2-2,.,TGTGCCAGCAGCCCCCGACAGGGGGCCTCCGGGGAGCTGTTTTTT,CASSPRQGASGELFF
TRBV21-1,.,TRBJ2-1,many,TGTGCCAGCAGCACAGGGGATTCCTACAATGAGCAGTTCTTC,CASSTGDSYNEQFF
TRBV4-3,.,TRBJ1-4,few,TGCGCCAGCAGCCTAACGACAGGCGGGGAAAAACTGTTTTTT,CASSLTTGGEKLFF
TRBV19,.,TRBJ1-1,few,TGTGCCAGTAGTATAGGTCAGTCTGGGAACACTGAAGCTTTCTTT,CASSIGQSGNTEAFF
TRBV5-1,.,TRBJ2-3,.,TGCGCCAGCAGCTTGAAAGCGGCGAACACAGATACGCAGTATTTT,CASSLKAANTDTQYF
TRBV4-1,.,TRBJ2-3,few,TGCGCCAGCAGCTCACTTTTAGGACAGAGCACAGATACGCAGTATTTT,CASSSLLGQSTDTQYF
TRBV4-1,.,TRBJ2-7,few,TGCGCCAGCAGCCAACTATTCCGGGACCGAGACTACGAGCAGTACTTC,CASSQLFRDRDYEQYF
TRBV20-1,TRBD2,TRBJ2-7,.,TGCAGTGCTAGGCAACCGGGACTAAACTCCGAGCAGTACTTC,CSARQPGLNSEQYF
TRBV5-1,TRBD2,TRBJ2-7,.,TGCGCCAGCAGCTTGGCCGGGACTAGCGGGGATCGGGGGCAGTACTTC,CASSLAGTSGDRGQYF
TRBV2,.,TRBJ2-1,.,TGTGCCAGCAGTGAAGTCACAGTCAATGAGCAGTTCTTC,CASSEVTVNEQFF
TRBV5-1,.,TRBJ2-7,.,TGCGCCAGCAGCTTGTTCACTGGCTCCTACGAGCAGTACTTC,CASSLFTGSYEQYF